This T cell receptor beta chain was identified in a study of shared clonotypes between healthy human individuals. Sequencing was performed with immunoSEQ multiplex PCR; in TCRdb, only in-frame clones are kept and a portion is missing. This sample has about 2.3 million clones, with roughly 90% found just once. The TCR originated in a man aged 18 to 30 in good health. Some clones in this sample may be carry-over from other donors' samples. What was sequenced was naive CD4+ T cells from PBMCs. Indicated subset: CD45RA+ positively selected.

The CDR3, as DNA: TGTGCCAGCAGTGGGGGACAGGGGGCGAGAGAGCAGTACTTC. It yields the protein CASSGGQGAREQYF. V usage is TRBV2 and J usage is TRBJ2-7, with 12 bases aligning to TRBD1. The CDR3 runs to 14 residues. Germline V gives CDR1 SNHLY, CDR2 FYNNEI. With V trimmed by 4 bases and J by 7 bases, 5 bases remained unmatched.